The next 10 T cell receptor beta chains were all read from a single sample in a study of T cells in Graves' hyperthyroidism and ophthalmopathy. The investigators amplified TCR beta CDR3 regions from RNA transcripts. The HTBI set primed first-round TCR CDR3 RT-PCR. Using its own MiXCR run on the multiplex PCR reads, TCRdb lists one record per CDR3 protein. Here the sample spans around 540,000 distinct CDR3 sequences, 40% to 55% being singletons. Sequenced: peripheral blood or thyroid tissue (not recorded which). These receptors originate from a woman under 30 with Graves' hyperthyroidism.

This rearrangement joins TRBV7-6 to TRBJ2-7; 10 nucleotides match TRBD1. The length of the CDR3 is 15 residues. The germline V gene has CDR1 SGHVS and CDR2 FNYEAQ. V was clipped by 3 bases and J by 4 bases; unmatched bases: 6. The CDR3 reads CASSLTWDRGYEQYF. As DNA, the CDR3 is TGTGCCAGCAGCTTGACATGGGACAGGGGATACGAGCAGTACTTC.

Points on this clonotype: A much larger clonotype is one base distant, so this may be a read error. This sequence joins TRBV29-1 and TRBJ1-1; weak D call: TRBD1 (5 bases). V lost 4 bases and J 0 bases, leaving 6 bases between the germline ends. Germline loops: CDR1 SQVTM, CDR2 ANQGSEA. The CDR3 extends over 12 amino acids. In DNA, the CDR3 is TGCAGCGTTGGGGGGATGAACACTGAAGCTTTCTTT. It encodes CSVGGMNTEAFF.

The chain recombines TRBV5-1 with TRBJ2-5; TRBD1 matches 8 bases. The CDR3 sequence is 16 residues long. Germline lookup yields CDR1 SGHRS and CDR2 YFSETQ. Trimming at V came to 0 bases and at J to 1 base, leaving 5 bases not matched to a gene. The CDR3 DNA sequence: TGCGCCAGCAGCTTGGGTTTGGGACAGGCCCAAGAGACCCAGTACTTC. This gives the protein CASSLGLGQAQETQYF.

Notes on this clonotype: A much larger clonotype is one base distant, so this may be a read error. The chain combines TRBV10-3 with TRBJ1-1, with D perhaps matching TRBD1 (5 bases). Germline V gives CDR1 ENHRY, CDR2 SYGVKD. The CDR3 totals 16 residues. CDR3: CAIGDLGPHGNTEAFF. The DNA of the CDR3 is TGTGCCATCGGTGATCTGGGGCCCCACGGGAACACTGAAGCTTTCTTT.

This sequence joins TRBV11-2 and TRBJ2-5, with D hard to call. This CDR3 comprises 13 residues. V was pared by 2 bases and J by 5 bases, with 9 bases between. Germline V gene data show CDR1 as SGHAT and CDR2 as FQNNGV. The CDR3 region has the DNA TGTGCCAGCAGCTTAAGTGTGGGCGAGACCCAGTACTTC. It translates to CASSLSVGETQYF.

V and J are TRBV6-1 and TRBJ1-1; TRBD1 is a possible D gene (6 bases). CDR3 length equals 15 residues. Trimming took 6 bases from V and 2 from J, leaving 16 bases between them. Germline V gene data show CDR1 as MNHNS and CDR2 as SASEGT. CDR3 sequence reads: CASSVAPGVNTEAFF. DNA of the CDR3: TGTGCCAGCAGCGTAGCTCCAGGGGTCAACACTGAAGCTTTCTTT.

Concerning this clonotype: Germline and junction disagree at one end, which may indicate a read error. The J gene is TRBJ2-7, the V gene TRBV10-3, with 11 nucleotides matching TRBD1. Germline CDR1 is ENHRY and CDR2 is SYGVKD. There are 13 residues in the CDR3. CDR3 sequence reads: CASSRTGGNEQYF. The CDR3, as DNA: TGTGCCAGCAGTAGGACAGGGGGCAACGAGCAGTACTTC.

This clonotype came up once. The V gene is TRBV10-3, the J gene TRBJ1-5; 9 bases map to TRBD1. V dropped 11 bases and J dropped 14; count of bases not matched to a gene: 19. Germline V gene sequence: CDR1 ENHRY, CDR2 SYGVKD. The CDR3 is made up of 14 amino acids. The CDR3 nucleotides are TGTGCCGTTGCGGGGGACAGGGTTATGTCCTACGAGCATTTT. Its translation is CAVAGDRVMSYEHF.

The CDR3 protein is CASTVQGSAFF. In DNA form, the CDR3 reads TGTGCCAGCACCGTACAGGGATCGGCTTTCTTT. This chain connects TRBV2 to TRBJ1-1, with D possibly being TRBD1 (6 bases). The CDR3 is 11 residues long. Trimming took off 7 bases at V and 11 bases at J, with 14 bases between the two ends. CDR1 is SNHLY and CDR2 is FYNNEI in the germline V gene.

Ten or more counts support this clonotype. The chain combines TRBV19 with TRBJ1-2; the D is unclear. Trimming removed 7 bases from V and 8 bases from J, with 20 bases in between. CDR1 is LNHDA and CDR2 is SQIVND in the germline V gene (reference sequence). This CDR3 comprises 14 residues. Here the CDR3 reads CASIGVIRFAGYTF. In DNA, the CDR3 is TGTGCCAGTATCGGGGTCATCCGCTTCGCCGGCTACACCTTC.